This T cell receptor beta chain was profiled in a study of vaccination effects on CD4 cells after COVID-19. Findings and limits, study-wide: Clones induced by infection and by vaccine showed marked clonal contraction late after vaccination. The study enrolled few convalescent patients and sampled no early post-infection timepoints.

Antigen-specific CD4+ T cells were expanded (with viral peptide pools) by the ViraFEST assay ahead of sequencing. Cultured cells yielded isolated CD4+ T cells after approximately nine days. Convalescent patients had PCR-confirmed SARS-CoV-2 infection between March and December 2020. The CDR3 sequence is 14 residues long. J lost 5 bases, V lost 4 bases, and 5 bases had no gene match. Germline CDR1 is KGHDR and CDR2 is SFDVKD. TCRdb's table, derived via immunoSEQ multiplex PCR, lists solely in-frame clones and lacks some. The sample consists of about 45,000 clones, approximately 77% of them appearing once. A word on this clone: The antigen is unknown.

The chain links TRBV24-1 to TRBJ1-2; TRBD1 matches 8 bases. Sequenced here: CD4+ T cells from PBMCs cultured with a peptide pool, sampled before COVID-19 vaccination. The receptor's source is a human donor who had a prior SARS-CoV-2 infection. DNA for the CDR3: TGTGCCACCAGTGACTCCGGGACAGGATATGGCTACACCTTC. Translated, it gives CATSDSGTGYGYTF.